This T cell receptor (beta chain) was sequenced during a study of blood T cell repertoires in COVID-19. Background on the study: The origin of the acute and convalescent COVID-19 samples was the United States, Italy and Spain. Nucleic acid was either cDNA or gDNA, and it came from T cells, B-cell-depleted T cells, or PBMCs.

Losses at the gene ends were 3 bases for V and 0 bases for J; bases not matched to a gene: 8. The CDR3 is 17 amino acids. Germline CDR1 SGHTA, CDR2 FQGTGA. The table came from immunoSEQ multiplex PCR; TCRdb's copy has only in-frame clones and leaves some out. The sample holds some 80,000 clones; approximately 82% are singletons and the top ten take 30% to 40%. Material: peripheral blood. The rearrangement links TRBV7-3 to TRBJ1-3, with 7 bases fitting TRBD1. This TCR came from a woman in her 70s with acute or convalescent COVID-19. The CDR3 DNA is TGTGCCAGCAGCTTTATAAGGGGGCGAGACTCTGGAAACACCATATATTTT. Translation: CASSFIRGRDSGNTIYF.